This T cell receptor (beta chain) originates from a study of T cells after yellow fever vaccination. Overall study results and limits: Sorted repertoires could include abundant contaminating clonotypes from bulk cells.

V lost 0 bases and J lost 0; bases outside the gene matches: 14. This CDR3 comprises 20 residues. CDR1 is GTSNPN and CDR2 is SVGIG in the germline V gene (reference sequence). In TCRdb, the 5' RACE reads were re-called with MiXCR into one record per CDR3 protein. The repertoire holds fewer than 400,000 distinct CDR3 sequences, roughly 6.2% seen once, with around 16% in the top ten. As regards this clonotype: Antigen unknown.

This TCR was recovered from a man younger than 45 who received the YFV17D yellow fever vaccine. The specimen was PBMCs, collected 5 days after the yellow fever booster vaccination. The V gene is TRBV30, the J gene TRBJ1-6; 7 positions match TRBD1. CDR3: CAWSVKGQRKRSSYNSPLHF. The CDR3 DNA reads TGTGCCTGGAGTGTGAAGGGACAGAGAAAACGCAGCTCCTATAATTCACCCCTCCACTTT.